This T cell receptor beta chain was found in a study of shared T cell receptors in the human thymus. This clone came up once. Germline V lookup: CDR1 SGHTA, CDR2 FQGNSA. V was trimmed by 5 bases and J by 4 bases, leaving 15 bases between them. The CDR3 length is 14 residues. Using immunoSEQ multiplex PCR, the repertoire was profiled, and TCRdb retains in-frame clones only, with some absent. The sample lists some 700,000 clones; 70% to 90% were seen once. This sample was shared with a second study, whose subject was human thymus T cells.

The TCR was taken from a girl less than two years old with a congenital heart defect. Sequencing was performed on thymocytes. The V call is TRBV7-2, the J call TRBJ2-7; D is ambiguous. The CDR3 nucleotides read TGTGCCAGCAGCCTACAACAGTTCCCTTACGAGCAGTACTTC. This gives the protein CASSLQQFPYEQYF.